Listed below are T cell receptor beta chains from one sample, sequenced in a study of blood T cell dynamics during melanoma immunotherapy. Sequencing was performed with immunoSEQ multiplex PCR; in TCRdb, only in-frame clones are kept and a portion is missing. The sample yields roughly 9,700 clones, 70% to 90% seen once. Sequencing was performed on blood, taken from a patient treated with checkpoint blockade. The receptors stem from a human donor with melanoma. Both conserved end residues are part of each CDR3. The D gene is left open where the match is weak. Expanded clones are given a class, and other clones once, few, many or no size at all.

CDR3aa: CASSLGGRTGELFF; CDR3nt: TGTGCCAGCAGCTTAGGGGGTAGAACCGGGGAGCTGTTTTTT; v_gene: TRBV7-6; d_gene: -; len: 14; j_gene: TRBJ2-2; abundance: -
CDR3aa: CASSQGPPYQETQYF; CDR3nt: TGCGCCAGCAGCCAAGGCCCCCCGTACCAAGAGACCCAGTACTTC; v_gene: TRBV4-1; d_gene: -; len: 15; j_gene: TRBJ2-5; abundance: once
CDR3aa: CASSDRAYEQYF; CDR3nt: TGTGCCAGCAGCGACCGGGCGTACGAGCAGTACTTC; v_gene: TRBV7-2; d_gene: -; len: 12; j_gene: TRBJ2-7; abundance: -
CDR3aa: CASSPPASGSWGEQYF; CDR3nt: TGTGCCAGCTCACCACCGGCTAGCGGGAGTTGGGGCGAGCAGTACTTC; v_gene: TRBV18; d_gene: TRBD2; len: 16; j_gene: TRBJ2-7; abundance: -
CDR3aa: CASRLREGSYNEQFF; CDR3nt: TGTGCCAGCAGGCTGAGGGAGGGCTCCTACAATGAGCAGTTCTTC; v_gene: TRBV5-5; d_gene: TRBD2; len: 15; j_gene: TRBJ2-1; abundance: -
CDR3aa: CATSQGHFEQFF; CDR3nt: TGTGCCACCAGCCAAGGCCATTTTGAGCAGTTCTTC; v_gene: TRBV15; d_gene: -; len: 12; j_gene: TRBJ2-1; abundance: -
CDR3aa: CASSLGSTRANYGYTF; CDR3nt: TGTGCCAGCAGCTTGGGCTCGACTAGGGCTAACTATGGCTACACCTTC; v_gene: TRBV5-6; d_gene: -; len: 16; j_gene: TRBJ1-2; abundance: -
CDR3aa: CASIRAALEQDTQYF; CDR3nt: TGTGCCAGCATCCGAGCGGCTTTAGAGCAAGATACGCAGTATTTT; v_gene: TRBV7-9; d_gene: -; len: 15; j_gene: TRBJ2-3; abundance: once
CDR3aa: CASSYSGQGGGYTF; CDR3nt: TGTGCCAGCAGTTACTCGGGGCAGGGAGGCGGCTACACCTTC; v_gene: TRBV6-5; d_gene: -; len: 14; j_gene: TRBJ1-2; abundance: -
CDR3aa: CASSHKGRPNYGYTF; CDR3nt: TGTGCCAGCAGCCACAAGGGACGGCCGAACTATGGCTACACCTTC; v_gene: TRBV5-6; d_gene: -; len: 15; j_gene: TRBJ1-2; abundance: -
CDR3aa: CASSWTGGDEQYF; CDR3nt: TGCGCCAGCAGTTGGACAGGGGGGGACGAGCAGTACTTC; v_gene: TRBV4-1; d_gene: TRBD1; len: 13; j_gene: TRBJ2-7; abundance: -
CDR3aa: CASSRSGRAGYNEQFF; CDR3nt: TGTGCCAGCAGCCGTAGCGGGAGGGCCGGCTACAATGAGCAGTTCTTC; v_gene: TRBV7-9; d_gene: TRBD2; len: 16; j_gene: TRBJ2-1; abundance: -
CDR3aa: CASSLRAGQAGELFF; CDR3nt: TGCGCCAGCAGCTTGAGGGCAGGTCAAGCCGGGGAGCTGTTTTTT; v_gene: TRBV5-1; d_gene: -; len: 15; j_gene: TRBJ2-2; abundance: -
CDR3aa: CASSPRGGVYEQYF; CDR3nt: TGTGCCAGCTCACCGCGGGGGGGGGTCTACGAGCAGTACTTC; v_gene: TRBV18; d_gene: TRBD2; len: 14; j_gene: TRBJ2-7; abundance: once
CDR3aa: CASTQAGGFGEQFF; CDR3nt: TGTGCCAGCACCCAAGCGGGAGGGTTTGGTGAGCAGTTCTTC; v_gene: TRBV6-5; d_gene: TRBD2; len: 14; j_gene: TRBJ2-1; abundance: -
CDR3aa: CASSRQTGTQETQYF; CDR3nt: TGTGCCAGCTCACGACAGACCGGGACGCAAGAGACCCAGTACTTC; v_gene: TRBV18; d_gene: -; len: 15; j_gene: TRBJ2-5; abundance: -
CDR3aa: CASSIGGSGRTYEQYF; CDR3nt: TGTGCCAGTAGTATAGGGGGGAGCGGGAGGACCTACGAGCAGTACTTC; v_gene: TRBV19; d_gene: TRBD2; len: 16; j_gene: TRBJ2-7; abundance: -
CDR3aa: CASGPGGGETQYF; CDR3nt: TGTGCTAGTGGCCCGGGGGGCGGGGAGACCCAGTACTTC; v_gene: TRBV12-5; d_gene: -; len: 13; j_gene: TRBJ2-5; abundance: -
CDR3aa: CSVEGSGTGDIQYF; CDR3nt: TGCAGCGTTGAAGGTAGCGGGACCGGGGACATTCAGTACTTC; v_gene: TRBV29-1; d_gene: TRBD2; len: 14; j_gene: TRBJ2-4; abundance: -
CDR3aa: CASRRGAVATETQYF; CDR3nt: TGTGCCAGCCGGAGGGGGGCTGTAGCGACAGAGACCCAGTACTTC; v_gene: TRBV14; d_gene: -; len: 15; j_gene: TRBJ2-5; abundance: -
CDR3aa: CASSEGLAGYNEQFF; CDR3nt: TGCGCCAGCAGTGAGGGCCTAGCGGGATACAATGAGCAGTTCTTC; v_gene: TRBV10-1; d_gene: TRBD2; len: 15; j_gene: TRBJ2-1; abundance: -
CDR3aa: CASSFGAGGYEQYF; CDR3nt: TGTGCCAGCAGCTTTGGGGCAGGAGGGTACGAGCAGTACTTC; v_gene: TRBV7-8; d_gene: -; len: 14; j_gene: TRBJ2-7; abundance: -
CDR3aa: CASSFSSGNYEQYF; CDR3nt: TGTGCCAGCAGTTTTTCTTCGGGAAACTACGAGCAGTACTTC; v_gene: TRBV27; d_gene: -; len: 14; j_gene: TRBJ2-7; abundance: -
CDR3aa: CASSEWFLGPYEQYF; CDR3nt: TGTGCCAGCAGTGAATGGTTCCTAGGACCGTACGAGCAGTACTTC; v_gene: TRBV6-1; d_gene: -; len: 15; j_gene: TRBJ2-7; abundance: -
CDR3aa: CASSWRGSRGEQYF; CDR3nt: TGTGCCAGCAGCTGGAGGGGCTCCCGGGGGGAGCAGTACTTC; v_gene: TRBV5-8; d_gene: -; len: 14; j_gene: TRBJ2-7; abundance: -
CDR3aa: CASSRGTSGVGNIQYF; CDR3nt: TGTGCCAGCAGTCGGGGGACTAGCGGGGTGGGAAACATTCAGTACTTC; v_gene: TRBV27; d_gene: TRBD2; len: 16; j_gene: TRBJ2-4; abundance: -
CDR3aa: CASSRRHPNQPQHF; CDR3nt: TGTGCCAGCAGCCGCCGACATCCAAATCAGCCCCAGCATTTT; v_gene: TRBV21-1; d_gene: -; len: 14; j_gene: TRBJ1-5; abundance: few
CDR3aa: CASSPGTDEQYF; CDR3nt: TGTGCCAGCTCACCAGGGACAGACGAGCAGTACTTC; v_gene: TRBV18; d_gene: TRBD1; len: 12; j_gene: TRBJ2-7; abundance: -
CDR3aa: CATGVLTWGYGYTF; CDR3nt: TGTGCCACGGGGGTCCTTACTTGGGGCTATGGCTACACCTTC; v_gene: TRBV28; d_gene: -; len: 14; j_gene: TRBJ1-2; abundance: -
CDR3aa: CASSYAGTPGYEQYF; CDR3nt: TGTGCCAGCAGTTACGCCGGGACACCAGGCTACGAGCAGTACTTC; v_gene: TRBV6-5; d_gene: -; len: 15; j_gene: TRBJ2-7; abundance: -
CDR3aa: CASSVGLADSNEQFF; CDR3nt: TGTGCCAGCAGCGTAGGGCTAGCGGATAGCAATGAGCAGTTCTTC; v_gene: TRBV9; d_gene: TRBD2; len: 15; j_gene: TRBJ2-1; abundance: -
CDR3aa: CASSLSLAGATRGTDTQYF; CDR3nt: TGTGCCAGTAGTCTATCTTTAGCGGGAGCTACGAGGGGCACAGATACGCAGTATTTT; v_gene: TRBV19; d_gene: TRBD2; len: 19; j_gene: TRBJ2-3; abundance: -
CDR3aa: CASSFDRGAYGYTF; CDR3nt: TGTGCCAGCAGTTTCGACAGGGGAGCCTATGGCTACACCTTC; v_gene: TRBV6-5; d_gene: TRBD1; len: 14; j_gene: TRBJ1-2; abundance: -
CDR3aa: CASSPRQGASTDTQYF; CDR3nt: TGTGCCAGCAGCCCTAGACAGGGGGCGAGCACAGATACGCAGTATTTT; v_gene: TRBV5-8; d_gene: TRBD1; len: 16; j_gene: TRBJ2-3; abundance: -
CDR3aa: CASSFPRRATYEQYF; CDR3nt: TGTGCCAGCAGTTTCCCCCGCAGGGCCACATACGAGCAGTACTTC; v_gene: TRBV28; d_gene: -; len: 15; j_gene: TRBJ2-7; abundance: -
CDR3aa: CASSVGQGSIQPQHF; CDR3nt: TGTGCCAGCAGCGTGGGACAGGGGTCGATCCAGCCCCAGCATTTT; v_gene: TRBV7-9; d_gene: TRBD1; len: 15; j_gene: TRBJ1-5; abundance: few
CDR3aa: CASSMAVYGYTF; CDR3nt: TGTGCCAGTAGTATGGCCGTCTATGGCTACACCTTC; v_gene: TRBV19; d_gene: -; len: 12; j_gene: TRBJ1-2; abundance: -
CDR3aa: CSVEEGSGSFGEQFF; CDR3nt: TGCAGCGTTGAAGAGGGTAGCGGGAGTTTTGGTGAGCAGTTCTTC; v_gene: TRBV29-1; d_gene: TRBD2; len: 15; j_gene: TRBJ2-1; abundance: -
CDR3aa: CASSPLATPNTEAFF; CDR3nt: TGTGCCAGCTCACCACTTGCAACACCGAACACTGAAGCTTTCTTT; v_gene: TRBV18; d_gene: -; len: 15; j_gene: TRBJ1-1; abundance: -
CDR3aa: CASSDGTGAGEQYF; CDR3nt: TGTGCCAGCAGCGATGGGACAGGGGCGGGAGAGCAGTACTTC; v_gene: TRBV6-5; d_gene: TRBD1; len: 14; j_gene: TRBJ2-7; abundance: -
CDR3aa: CASSLGDTGELFF; CDR3nt: TGCGCCAGCAGCTTGGGGGACACCGGGGAGCTGTTTTTT; v_gene: TRBV5-1; d_gene: -; len: 13; j_gene: TRBJ2-2; abundance: -
CDR3aa: CASSRNRGHNVLTF; CDR3nt: TGCGCCAGCAGCCGTAACCGGGGCCACAACGTCCTGACTTTC; v_gene: TRBV5-1; d_gene: -; len: 14; j_gene: TRBJ2-6; abundance: -
CDR3aa: CSVEGGLRETQYF; CDR3nt: TGCAGCGTTGAAGGGGGTCTACGGGAGACCCAGTACTTC; v_gene: TRBV29-1; d_gene: -; len: 13; j_gene: TRBJ2-5; abundance: -
CDR3aa: CAFNRGASYNEQFF; CDR3nt: TGTGCCTTTAATAGGGGGGCCTCCTACAATGAGCAGTTCTTC; v_gene: TRBV5-4; d_gene: -; len: 14; j_gene: TRBJ2-1; abundance: -
CDR3aa: CASSRGGASVAYEQYF; CDR3nt: TGTGCCAGCAGCCGCGGTGGGGCTAGCGTAGCCTACGAGCAGTACTTC; v_gene: TRBV4-2; d_gene: -; len: 16; j_gene: TRBJ2-7; abundance: -
CDR3aa: CASSPAASSSYEQYF; CDR3nt: TGTGCCAGTAGCCCCGCCGCGTCGAGCTCCTACGAGCAGTACTTC; v_gene: TRBV19; d_gene: -; len: 15; j_gene: TRBJ2-7; abundance: -
CDR3aa: CASSLVGQSSYNSPLHF; CDR3nt: TGTGCCAGCAGCTTAGTGGGCCAGAGCTCCTATAATTCACCCCTCCACTTT; v_gene: TRBV7-9; d_gene: -; len: 17; j_gene: TRBJ1-6; abundance: -
CDR3aa: CASSYSGTDYEQYF; CDR3nt: TGTGCCAGCAGTTACTCAGGGACCGATTACGAGCAGTACTTC; v_gene: TRBV6-5; d_gene: -; len: 14; j_gene: TRBJ2-7; abundance: -
CDR3aa: CASSPRSRETQYF; CDR3nt: TGTGCCAGCAGCCCCCGTTCCCGAGAGACCCAGTACTTC; v_gene: TRBV7-2; d_gene: -; len: 13; j_gene: TRBJ2-5; abundance: once
CDR3aa: CASSFGGPSYNEQFF; CDR3nt: TGTGCCAGCAGTTTCGGCGGGCCCTCCTACAATGAGCAGTTCTTC; v_gene: TRBV27; d_gene: -; len: 15; j_gene: TRBJ2-1; abundance: -
CDR3aa: CASSPLAGVGREQFF; CDR3nt: TGTGCCAGCAGCCCCCTAGCGGGAGTGGGCAGGGAGCAGTTCTTC; v_gene: TRBV7-3; d_gene: TRBD2; len: 15; j_gene: TRBJ2-1; abundance: -
CDR3aa: CASSLALGAYNEQFF; CDR3nt: TGTGCCAGCAGCTTAGCGCTGGGGGCCTACAATGAGCAGTTCTTC; v_gene: TRBV7-2; d_gene: -; len: 15; j_gene: TRBJ2-1; abundance: -
CDR3aa: CASSQPRGTETYEQYF; CDR3nt: TGCGCCAGCAGCCAACCCAGGGGGACGGAGACCTACGAGCAGTACTTC; v_gene: TRBV4-1; d_gene: TRBD1; len: 16; j_gene: TRBJ2-7; abundance: -